These 9 T cell receptor beta chains were sequenced from one sample in a study of early T cells in non-severe SARS-CoV-2 infection. TCRdb re-called the 5' RACE reads through MiXCR, storing one row per CDR3 protein. The top ten hold approximately 11% of the sample, which has 75,000 or so distinct CDR3 sequences, roughly 13% seen once. The sequenced sample consisted of whole blood. All receptors derive from an adult who was a healthcare worker with PCR-confirmed SARS-CoV-2 infection or an uninfected control (not recorded which).

Only a few counts were recorded for this clonotype. The chain uses TRBV11-2 and TRBJ2-3, with 8 positions matching TRBD2. CDR1 SGHAT and CDR2 FQNNGV come from the germline V gene. With V trimmed by 0 bases and J by 5 bases, 7 bases remained unmatched. CDR3 length equals 16 residues. The CDR3 nucleotides read TGTGCCAGCAGCTTAGATCTCCGGGGGGGCCGAGATACGCAGTATTTT. It encodes CASSLDLRGGRDTQYF.

The chain joins TRBV11-2 to TRBJ1-3; no reliable D call. The CDR3 length is 15 residues. Germline V gene lookup returns CDR1 SGHAT and CDR2 FQNNGV. The V gene lost 3 bases and the J gene lost 1 base, with 10 bases spanning the gap. CDR3 DNA sequence: TGTGCCAGCAGCTTCCGTGGACTTTCTGGAAACACCATATATTTT. The encoded protein is CASSFRGLSGNTIYF. The complete variable domain, with remaining parts taken from reference TRBV11-2 and TRBJ1-3, reads EAGVAQSPRYKIIEKRQSVAFWCNPISGHATLYWYQQILGQGPKLLIQFQNNGVVDDSQLPKDRFSAERLKGVDSTLKIQPAKLEDSAVYLCASSFRGLSGNTIYFGEGSWLTVV.

This clonotype was seen many times. The chain's CDR3 is CASSVWEAVDSPLHF. CDR3 bases: TGTGCCAGCAGTGTGTGGGAAGCGGTGGATTCACCCCTCCACTTT. V gene TRBV2 combines with J gene TRBJ1-6; D ambiguous. This CDR3 comprises 15 residues. Germline CDR1 and CDR2: SNHLY and FYNNEI. V gave up 4 bases and J gave up 8 bases, with 15 bases separating them.

This clonotype was counted at least ten times. The chain employs TRBV14 and TRBJ2-3; perhaps D is TRBD1 or TRBD2 (5 bases each). Per the germline V gene, CDR1 is SGHDN and CDR2 is FVKESK. V lost 4 bases and J lost 1, with 9 bases in between. CDR3 size: 14 residues. The CDR3 sequence is CASSLRGGTDTQYF. The CDR3 nucleotides read TGTGCCAGCAGCCTACGAGGGGGCACAGATACGCAGTATTTT.

The chain combines TRBV18 with TRBJ2-7; no definite D call. CDR1 is KGHSH and CDR2 is LQKENI in the germline V gene. The CDR3 extends over 14 amino acids. V lost 0 bases, J lost 2 bases, and 8 bases lay in between. CDR3 DNA sequence: TGTGCCAGCTCACCACCGCTACAGCCCTACGAGCAGTACTTC. Its translation: CASSPPLQPYEQYF.

V usage is TRBV11-2 and J usage is TRBJ2-3, with TRBD1 as a possible D gene (5 bases). The germline V gene has CDR1 SGHAT and CDR2 FQNNGV. This CDR3 region has 14 residues. Trimming shortened V by 3 bases and J by 4 bases, and 11 bases separated the two germline ends. As DNA, the CDR3 is TGTGCCAGCAGCTTCTTACAGGAACCAGATACGCAGTATTTT. Protein: CASSFLQEPDTQYF.

This rearrangement joins TRBV27 to TRBJ1-5; D gene uncertain. Between the trimmed V and J ends, which lost 1 base and 0 bases, there was a span of 7 bases. Germline loops: CDR1 MNHEY, CDR2 SMNVEV (reference sequence). CDR3 size: 15 residues. CDR3 sequence: CASSLLSYSNQPQHF. The CDR3 DNA reads as TGTGCCAGCAGTTTATTATCCTATAGCAATCAGCCCCAGCATTTT.

A note on this clonotype: A read error may produce the germline difference seen at one junction end. CDR3 in DNA: TGCAGGGCTAGCGTGGGTGTCGTGGGGACCCAGTACTTC. Amino acids: CRASVGVVGTQYF. The chain is built from TRBV20-1 and TRBJ2-5; the D gene is possibly TRBD2 (6 bases). This CDR3 spans 13 amino acids. Looked up from germline, CDR1 is DFQATT and CDR2 is SNEGSKA (reference sequence).

The CDR3 region has the DNA TGTGCCATCAGTTTCCAGACAGGGGTGGGTGAGCAGTTCTTC. It translates to CAISFQTGVGEQFF. This chain connects TRBV10-3 to TRBJ2-1; TRBD1 matches 8 bases. The CDR3 runs to 14 residues. V lost 5 bases and J lost 9; bases outside the gene matches: 9. Germline CDR1 is ENHRY and CDR2 is SYGVKD.